The sequence of this TCR beta chain was determined in a study of blood T cell repertoires in COVID-19. Overall study context: Nucleic acid was either cDNA or gDNA, and it came from T cells, B-cell-depleted T cells, or PBMCs.

The V gene's germline CDR1 is DFQATT and CDR2 SNEGSKA (reference sequence). Trimming shortened V by 1 base and J by 6 bases, and 7 bases separated the two germline ends. This CDR3 contains 11 residues. The study drew participants aged about 18 to 95 years from some 23 US areas. Participants' own reports of clinical history determined their cohort assignment. Original processing methods: Estimation of nucleated cell counts relied on the amplification of reference gene primers. Assay used: immunoSEQ multiplex PCR; TCRdb lists only in-frame clones, some missing. That table furnishes V, J and clone size, whereas the DNA furnished D and trimming. The table records some 170,000 clones, about 90% of them present only once.

What was sequenced was PBMCs or T cells enriched from blood (not recorded which). This sequence originates from a human donor with acute COVID-19. The donor label of this sample is uncertain. The V and J genes are TRBV20-1 and TRBJ2-7; perhaps TRBD1 as D (6 bases). CDR3 sequence reads: CSARAGAEQYF. DNA of the CDR3: TGCAGTGCTAGAGCAGGGGCCGAGCAGTACTTC.